The 16 T cell receptor beta chains in this list originate from one sample, sequenced in a study of T-cell reconstitution after alpha-beta-depleted transplantation in children. A library of TCRbeta sequences, prepared with unique molecular identifiers, was generated. MiXCR was run by TCRdb on the PCR reads, yielding one entry per CDR3 protein. The repertoire consists of 600,000 to 700,000 distinct CDR3 sequences, with around 16% occurring once and the leading ten covering 0.8% to 1.1%. Material: PBMCs from the stem cell graft donor, obtained from the stem cell graft. Source of these receptors: a human donor who donated a stem cell graft to a child with acute myeloid leukemia.

This clonotype has ten or more counts. The chain recombines TRBV20-1 with TRBJ1-5, with 8 bases matching TRBD1. This CDR3 region has 15 residues. CDR1 DFQATT and CDR2 SNEGSKA come from the germline V gene (reference sequence). V was pared by 2 bases and J by 1 base, with 4 bases of the junction left unmatched. CDR3 in amino acids: CSARSDRVSNQPQHF. The CDR3 DNA sequence: TGCAGTGCTAGATCGGACAGGGTGAGCAATCAGCCCCAGCATTTT.

The sample holds many counts of this clonotype. The chain combines TRBV20-1 with TRBJ1-1; the D gene is possibly TRBD1 (6 bases). The germline CDR1 and CDR2 sequences are DFQATT and SNEGSKA (reference sequence). CDR3 length: 14 residues. With 5 bases removed from V and 0 bases from J, the gap between germline ends came to 13 bases. The chain's CDR3 is CSAGDKPLNTEAFF. The CDR3 DNA sequence: TGCAGTGCTGGGGACAAACCCTTGAACACTGAAGCTTTCTTT.

This clonotype appeared a few times. This rearrangement joins TRBV20-1 to TRBJ2-6; D gene unclear. The V gene lost 5 bases and the J gene lost 2 bases, with 7 bases spanning the gap. The CDR3 contains 13 residues. Looked up from germline, CDR1 is DFQATT and CDR2 is SNEGSKA (reference sequence). CDR3 sequence: CSAWWPGANVLTF. Written as DNA, the CDR3 is TGCAGTGCTTGGTGGCCTGGGGCCAACGTCCTGACTTTC.

This clonotype was detected many times. V usage is TRBV5-5 and J usage is TRBJ1-1; the D gene is possibly TRBD1 (5 bases). The V end lost 4 bases, the J end lost 8 bases, and 12 bases lay between the germline ends. CDR3 length equals 12 residues. Per the germline V gene, CDR1 is SGHKS and CDR2 is YYEKEE (reference sequence). CDR3 in DNA: TGTGCCAGCAGCCGAACGGGGGAAGAAGCTTTCTTT. Its protein product is CASSRTGEEAFF.

This clonotype was seen at least ten times. The chain links TRBV12-3 or TRBV12-4 to TRBJ1-1, with a weak D call TRBD1 (6 bases). The CDR3 totals 14 residues. V was cut by 5 bases and J by 3 bases, with 13 bases left in between. Written as DNA, the CDR3 is TGTGCCAGCAGTGCCGGACAGATGGACACTGAAGCTTTCTTT. This gives the protein CASSAGQMDTEAFF.

Comment on this clonotype: The germline gene is not matched at one end of the junction; a read error may be the cause. This chain uses TRBV12-3 or TRBV12-4 with TRBJ1-5; the D is unclear. The CDR3 has 14 residues. DNA for the CDR3: TGTGCCAGCAGCCCGGGCGGGGTCAATCAGCCCCGGCATTTT. Translated, it gives CASSPGGVNQPRHF.

J is TRBJ2-3 and V is TRBV7-9; 7 bases are shared with TRBD1. CDR1 and CDR2 from the germline V gene are SEHNR and FQNEAQ (reference sequence). The CDR3 runs 15 residues. V lost 8 bases and J lost 2; bases outside the gene matches: 10. This chain's CDR3 is CASGRRGPDTDTQYF. In DNA form, the CDR3 reads TGTGCCAGCGGGAGAAGGGGGCCCGACACAGATACGCAGTATTTT.

V gene TRBV4-2 combines with J gene TRBJ2-1; 9 bases map to TRBD2. The germline gives CDR1 LGHNA, CDR2 YNFKEQ. V shed 3 bases, J shed 4 bases, and the junction held 7 bases outside the gene matches. This CDR3 comprises 16 residues. Here the CDR3 DNA reads TGTGCCAGCAGCCAGGAGACTAGCGGTTTTTACAATGAGCAGTTCTTC. It translates to CASSQETSGFYNEQFF.

This clonotype was recorded at least ten times. The chain employs TRBV7-2 and TRBJ1-2; D is ambiguous. The length of the CDR3 is 14 residues. CDR1 and CDR2 from the germline V gene are SGHTA and FQGNSA. Trimming cost V 5 bases and J 4 bases, with 14 bases left between them. The CDR3 region is CASSPTQIPYGYTF. The CDR3, as DNA: TGTGCCAGCAGCCCGACGCAGATTCCCTATGGCTACACCTTC.

The V gene is TRBV27, the J gene TRBJ2-4; 7 nucleotides agree with TRBD1. Germline CDR1 reads MNHEY; CDR2 reads SMNVEV (reference sequence). The V segment lost 9 bases and the J segment 1 base; nucleotides outside the gene matches: 9. This CDR3 is 15 amino acids long. The CDR3 region is CARTDRPRAKNIQYF. CDR3 coding DNA: TGTGCCAGGACGGACAGGCCACGGGCCAAAAACATTCAGTACTTC.

This clonotype occurred many times. The J gene is TRBJ2-1, the V gene TRBV5-6; possibly TRBD2 for D (5 bases). The CDR3 is made up of 13 amino acids. Trimming cost V 0 bases and J 7 bases, with 8 bases left between them. Germline V CDR1 and CDR2: SGHDT, YYEEEE. CDR3 amino acids: CASSLGGVNEQFF. The CDR3 DNA is TGTGCCAGCAGCTTGGGGGGAGTTAATGAGCAGTTCTTC.

Remarks on this clonotype: Since a much larger clone is just one base distant, this may be a read error. The V and J genes are TRBV7-6 and TRBJ2-1, with D possibly TRBD1 on 6 matching bases. CDR3 length: 13 amino acids. Germline CDR1 reads SGHVS; CDR2 reads FNYEAQ. The germline V and J ends were trimmed by 8 bases and 4 bases, with 12 bases remaining between them. The CDR3 DNA sequence: TGTGCCAGCCAGGGGCCATTGTACAATGAGCAGTTCTTC. Amino acid sequence: CASQGPLYNEQFF.

This clonotype showed up just a few times. The chain couples TRBV5-1 to TRBJ2-7; TRBD1 matches at 7 bases. There are 15 residues in the CDR3. With V trimmed by 2 bases and J by 0 bases, 5 bases remained unmatched. CDR1 and CDR2 (germline): SGHRS, YFSETQ. As DNA, the CDR3 is TGCGCCAGCAGCTTTCAACAGGGGCTCTCCTACGAGCAGTACTTC. It codes for CASSFQQGLSYEQYF.

This clonotype came up many times. The chain uses TRBV4-2 and TRBJ1-5, with D uncertain. The CDR3 runs 18 residues. V gave up 1 base and J gave up 0 bases, with 16 bases separating them. Germline V gene data show CDR1 as LGHNA and CDR2 as YNFKEQ. The DNA for the CDR3 is TGTGCCAGCAGCCAAGGGGCCCAAGGCCTCAATAGCAATCAGCCCCAGCATTTT. Residues: CASSQGAQGLNSNQPQHF.

This clonotype was found many times. The chain couples TRBV7-6 to TRBJ2-4; D unclear. V was cut by 3 bases and J by 7 bases, with 10 bases left in between. Looked up from germline, CDR1 is SGHVS and CDR2 is FNYEAQ. CDR3 length equals 13 residues. CDR3 DNA sequence: TGTGCCAGCAGCTTGGGAAATAAGAACATTCAGTACTTC. It is translated as CASSLGNKNIQYF.

The table lists this clonotype with a few counts. The chain joins TRBV7-2 to TRBJ1-6; a possible D gene is TRBD1 (6 bases). The CDR3 length is 17 residues. Germline V gene sequence: CDR1 SGHTA, CDR2 FQGNSA. Trimming removed 1 base at V and 7 bases at J, with 17 bases between. The CDR3 loop reads CASSLGGRGPENSPLHF. For the CDR3, the DNA is TGTGCCAGCAGCTTAGGAGGCCGGGGGCCAGAAAATTCACCCCTCCACTTT.